Detailed here is one T cell receptor beta chain. The target antigen is unknown. This sample is part of a study of cytomegalovirus exposure and HLA in healthy donors. Looking at the study overall: Sequencing of about 179 million T cells in an earlier analysis found around 110 million unique TCR beta sequences.

General study results and limits: After further analysis at a later stage, roughly 16,000 TCR beta sequences were associated with HLA alleles at 0.05 false discovery rate.

The CDR3 is 13 amino acids. The V gene's germline CDR1 is SGHTA and CDR2 FQGNSA. V was cut by 6 bases and J by 5 bases, with 13 bases left in between. PCR primers comprised 60 Vbeta and 13 Jbeta primers. The authors' processing: Later, some 79 million unique TCR beta chains were counted in an analysis, and some 9.9 million of them were shared. The assay was immunoSEQ multiplex PCR, and TCRdb's table has in-frame clones only and misses some. V and J calls and clone size are copied from that table; D and trimming were computed from the DNA. The top ten hold 15% of the sample, which has fewer than 250,000 clones, over 60% seen once. Donors showed nominal health when sampled, although they likely had unrecorded immune exposures.

J is TRBJ2-5 and V is TRBV7-2, with unresolved D. Sequences were obtained from PBMCs. The TCR was taken from a man aged 40-50 years in good health and CMV-seronegative. The CDR3 DNA sequence: TGTGCCAGCAGACGCGACTTGCGGGAGACCCAGTACTTC. This gives the protein CASRRDLRETQYF.